Sequencing of this T cell receptor (beta chain) was carried out in a study of blood T cell repertoires in COVID-19. Study information: Both acute and convalescent COVID-19 samples were obtained from the United States, Italy and Spain. Nucleic acid was either cDNA or gDNA, and it came from T cells, B-cell-depleted T cells, or PBMCs.

Sequencing used immunoSEQ multiplex PCR; TCRdb keeps in-frame clones, though not all of them. The repertoire holds about 190,000 clones, with roughly 80% as singletons. Germline V gene lookup returns CDR1 MNHEY and CDR2 SMNVEV (reference sequence). CDR3 length: 18 residues. Germline trimming cut 1 base from V and 0 bases from J; bases unmatched to any gene: 6. The origin of this receptor is a woman between 50 and 59 years old with acute or convalescent COVID-19. Input material: peripheral blood. The chain joins TRBV27 to TRBJ2-3; 11 positions agree with TRBD2. CDR3 region: CASSLLASGGTSTDTQYF. DNA of the CDR3: TGTGCCAGCAGTTTATTGGCTAGCGGGGGGACTAGCACAGATACGCAGTATTTT.